One sample yielded the 18 T cell receptor beta chains listed below, sequenced in a study of blood T cell repertoires in COVID-19. This table comes from immunoSEQ multiplex PCR, and its TCRdb copy is limited to in-frame clones, with some not included. The repertoire holds a few hundred thousand clones, with 70% to 90% as singletons. Sequencing used peripheral blood. All receptors derive from a woman aged 70-85 years with acute or convalescent COVID-19.

This clone was seen only a few times. This chain uses TRBV2 with TRBJ1-5; no clear D gene. Germline-derived CDR1 and CDR2 are SNHLY and FYNNEI. V lost 3 bases and J 7 bases, leaving 19 bases between the germline ends. The CDR3 contains 16 residues. CDR3 in DNA: TGTGCCAGCAGTGAGCGGGCAGTGAGGGTTGAACAGCCCCAGCATTTT. Protein product: CASSERAVRVEQPQHF.

The V gene is TRBV6-1, the J gene TRBJ1-1, with D unclear. The CDR3 is 14 residues long. Trimming left V 0 bases short and J 11 bases short, with 16 bases between. The germline gives CDR1 MNHNS, CDR2 SASEGT. The CDR3 region has the DNA TGTGCCAGCAGTGAAGCGGCGACTGCCTTTGCGGCTTTCTTT. Protein: CASSEAATAFAAFF.

The chain links TRBV12-3 or TRBV12-4 to TRBJ2-2; D remains unclear. The CDR3 runs to 12 residues. Trimming shortened V by 7 bases and J by 1 base, and 4 bases separated the two germline ends. The DNA of the CDR3 is TGTGCCAGCAATCAGAACACCGGGGAGCTGTTTTTT. This sequence encodes CASNQNTGELFF.

The rearrangement uses TRBV24-1 and TRBJ1-2, with D tentatively TRBD1 (5 bases). The V gene lost 0 bases and the J gene lost 4 bases, with 20 bases spanning the gap. The V gene's germline CDR1 is KGHDR and CDR2 SFDVKD. The CDR3 length is 18 residues. The CDR3 region is CATSDLKKGQLFFYGYTF. CDR3 nucleotide sequence: TGTGCCACCAGTGATTTGAAAAAAGGACAACTCTTTTTCTATGGCTACACCTTC.

This sequence joins TRBV2 and TRBJ1-1; D not resolved. CDR1 and CDR2 (germline): SNHLY, FYNNEI. The CDR3 covers 11 residues. The V gene lost 8 bases and the J gene lost 5 bases, with 9 bases spanning the gap. CDR3 loop: CASEGGTEAFF. In DNA, the CDR3 is TGTGCCAGCGAAGGAGGAACTGAAGCTTTCTTT.

The rearrangement uses TRBV11-3 and TRBJ2-3, with D uncertain. V lost 3 bases, J lost 2 bases, and 9 bases lay in between. The CDR3 loop spans 14 amino acids. Looked up from germline, CDR1 is SGHNT and CDR2 is YENEEA. CDR3 in amino acids: CASSFGAITDTQYF. In DNA, the CDR3 is TGTGCCAGCAGCTTCGGAGCGATCACAGATACGCAGTATTTT.

This chain links TRBV7-5 with TRBJ2-7; whether TRBD2, the table's D call, matches the DNA was not checked. TRBV7-5 is reported as a pseudogene. The length of the CDR3 is 15 residues. The CDR3 reads CVRSLGDYHTYEQYF. CDR3 bases: TGTGTCAGAAGCTTAGGGGACTACCACACCTACGAGCAGTACTTC.

This chain connects TRBV11-2 to TRBJ1-4, with D unclear. The V gene's germline CDR1 is SGHAT and CDR2 FQNNGV. CDR3 length: 13 amino acids. Trimming stripped 1 base from V and 8 bases from J, with 8 bases between. The CDR3 nucleotides are TGTGCCAGCAGCTTAGGTAGTCGGGAAAAACTGTTTTTT. Protein product: CASSLGSREKLFF.

This clone was recorded only once. The gene calls are TRBV6-5 and TRBJ1-2; 7 bases match TRBD1. Germline V gene sequence: CDR1 MNHEY, CDR2 SVGAGI. This CDR3 contains 16 residues. V lost 2 bases, J lost 2 bases, and 8 bases stayed unmatched. The DNA for the CDR3 is TGTGCCAGCAGTTACGCATACAGGGGTAAAAACTATGGCTACACCTTC. This translates into CASSYAYRGKNYGYTF.

This clone was counted a single time. The chain is built from TRBV3-1 (or the pseudogene TRBV3-2) and TRBJ2-5; 7 bases are a match to TRBD2. The CDR3 consists of 14 residues. J lost 0 bases, V lost 3 bases, and 1 base had no gene match. Germline CDR1 reads LGHDT; CDR2 reads YNNKEL (reference sequence). The CDR3 protein is CASSQRGYQETQYF. In DNA, the CDR3 is TGTGCCAGCAGCCAGCGGGGGTACCAAGAGACCCAGTACTTC.

The chain is built from TRBV9 and TRBJ1-6, with D maybe TRBD1 (5 bases). CDR1 is SGDLS, CDR2 YYNGEE, per germline. CDR3 length equals 15 residues. With 2 bases removed from V and 8 bases from J, the gap between germline ends came to 14 bases. The CDR3 DNA reads TGTGCCAGCAGCGTTGGAGGGGCGAGTGATTCACCCCTCCACTTT. This translates into CASSVGGASDSPLHF.

The genes are TRBV10-3 and TRBJ1-5; 7 bases are shared with TRBD1. The germline gives CDR1 ENHRY, CDR2 SYGVKD. This CDR3 has 14 amino acids. Germline trimming cut 6 bases from V and 2 bases from J; bases unmatched to any gene: 4. This chain's CDR3 is CAIRQGGGNQPQHF. CDR3 nucleotides: TGTGCCATCAGGCAGGGGGGCGGCAATCAGCCCCAGCATTTT.

The chain combines TRBV15 with TRBJ1-1; 9 bases line up with TRBD1. CDR1 is LNHNV, CDR2 YYDKDF, per germline (reference sequence). V trimming: 7 bases; J trimming: 3 bases; junction bases outside the gene matches: 9. The CDR3 loop spans 15 amino acids. DNA of the CDR3: TGTGCCACCATGGGACAGGGCCGAAGGGACACTGAAGCTTTCTTT. Its translation is CATMGQGRRDTEAFF.

The V and J genes are TRBV7-9 and TRBJ2-7; D is possibly TRBD1 (6 bases). This CDR3 has 16 amino acids. Trimming removed 5 bases at V and 2 bases at J, with 19 bases between. Germline V CDR1 and CDR2: SEHNR, FQNEAQ (reference sequence). The CDR3 DNA follows: TGTGCCAGCAGCCGAACGACCCCTGGGGGCACCTACGAGCAGTACTTC. It yields the protein CASSRTTPGGTYEQYF.

The chain carries TRBV10-1 and TRBJ2-7, with no clear D. This CDR3 contains 12 residues. Trimming shortened V by 5 bases and J by 4 bases, and 9 bases separated the two germline ends. Germline lookup yields CDR1 WNHNN and CDR2 SYGVQD (reference sequence). The CDR3 spells CASSSLNYEQYF. CDR3 nucleotides: TGCGCCAGCAGTTCACTAAATTACGAGCAGTACTTC.

This rearrangement joins TRBV2 to TRBJ2-1; 8 nucleotides match TRBD2. Germline V lookup: CDR1 SNHLY, CDR2 FYNNEI. The CDR3 totals 13 residues. J lost 10 bases, V lost 0 bases, and 2 bases had no gene match. Written as DNA, the CDR3 is TGTGCCAGCAGTGAAGCCCGGGGGGGCGAGCAGTTCTTC. Residues: CASSEARGGEQFF.

The rearrangement uses TRBV3-1 (or the pseudogene TRBV3-2) and TRBJ1-2; D might be TRBD1 (5 bases). Germline V CDR1 and CDR2: LGHDT, YNNKEL (reference sequence). Between the trimmed V and J ends, which lost 1 base and 0 bases, there was a span of 9 bases. The CDR3 spans 15 residues. The chain's CDR3 is CASSQAGVTNYGYTF. The CDR3 region has the DNA TGTGCCAGCAGCCAAGCGGGGGTTACTAACTATGGCTACACCTTC.

The rearrangement links TRBV27 to TRBJ1-3, with 10 nucleotides matching TRBD1. V lost 5 bases, J lost 8 bases, and 6 bases stayed unmatched. Per germline, CDR1 MNHEY and CDR2 SMNVEV (reference sequence). The CDR3 has 14 amino acids. In nucleotides, the CDR3 is TGTGCCAGCAGTCCGGGACAGGGGAGGCACACCATATATTTT. It is translated as CASSPGQGRHTIYF.